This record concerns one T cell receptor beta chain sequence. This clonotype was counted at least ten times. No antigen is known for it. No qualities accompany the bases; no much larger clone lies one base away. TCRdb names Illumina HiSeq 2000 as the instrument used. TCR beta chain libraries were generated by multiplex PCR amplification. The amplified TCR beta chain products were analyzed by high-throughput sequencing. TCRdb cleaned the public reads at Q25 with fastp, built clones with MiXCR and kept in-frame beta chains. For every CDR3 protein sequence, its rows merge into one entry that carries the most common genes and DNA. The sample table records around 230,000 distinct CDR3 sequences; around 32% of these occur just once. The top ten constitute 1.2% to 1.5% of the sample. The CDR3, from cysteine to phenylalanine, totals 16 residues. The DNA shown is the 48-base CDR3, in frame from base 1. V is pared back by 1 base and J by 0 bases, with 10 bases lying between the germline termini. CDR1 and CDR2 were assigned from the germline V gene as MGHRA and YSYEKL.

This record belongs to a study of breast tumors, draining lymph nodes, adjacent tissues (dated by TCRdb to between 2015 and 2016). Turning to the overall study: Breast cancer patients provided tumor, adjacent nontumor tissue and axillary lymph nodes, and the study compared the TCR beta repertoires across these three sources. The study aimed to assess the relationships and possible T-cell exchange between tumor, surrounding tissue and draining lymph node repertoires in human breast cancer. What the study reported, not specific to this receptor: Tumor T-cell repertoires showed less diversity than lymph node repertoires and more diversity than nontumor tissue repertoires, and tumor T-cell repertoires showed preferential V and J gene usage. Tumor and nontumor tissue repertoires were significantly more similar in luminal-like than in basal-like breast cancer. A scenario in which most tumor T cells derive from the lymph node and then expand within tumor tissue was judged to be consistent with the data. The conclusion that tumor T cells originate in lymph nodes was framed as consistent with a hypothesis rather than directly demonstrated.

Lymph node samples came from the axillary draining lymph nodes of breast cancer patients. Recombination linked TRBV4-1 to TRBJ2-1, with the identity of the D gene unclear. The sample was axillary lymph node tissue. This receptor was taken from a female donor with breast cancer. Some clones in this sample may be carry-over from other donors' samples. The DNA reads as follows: TGCGCCAGCAGCCAAGTGAACATGATCTCCTACAATGAGCAGTTCTTC. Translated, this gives CASSQVNMISYNEQFF.